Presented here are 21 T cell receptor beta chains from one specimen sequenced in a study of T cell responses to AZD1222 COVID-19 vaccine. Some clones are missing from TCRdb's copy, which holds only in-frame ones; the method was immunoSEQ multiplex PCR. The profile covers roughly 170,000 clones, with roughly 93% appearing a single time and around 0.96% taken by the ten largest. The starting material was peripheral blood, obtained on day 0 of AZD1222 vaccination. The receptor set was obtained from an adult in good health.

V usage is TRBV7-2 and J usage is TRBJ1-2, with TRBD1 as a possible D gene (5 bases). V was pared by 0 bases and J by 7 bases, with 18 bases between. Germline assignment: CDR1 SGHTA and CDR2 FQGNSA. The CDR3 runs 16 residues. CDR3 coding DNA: TGTGCCAGCAGCTTAGCGGGCCCCACAGGAGACTCTGGCTACACCTTC. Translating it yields CASSLAGPTGDSGYTF.

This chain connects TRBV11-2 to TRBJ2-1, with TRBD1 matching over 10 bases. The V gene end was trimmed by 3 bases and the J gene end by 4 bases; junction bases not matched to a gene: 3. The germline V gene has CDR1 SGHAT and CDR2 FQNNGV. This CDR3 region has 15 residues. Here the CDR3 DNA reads TGTGCCAGCAGCTTTATGGGACAGGGGTACAATGAGCAGTTCTTC. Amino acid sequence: CASSFMGQGYNEQFF.

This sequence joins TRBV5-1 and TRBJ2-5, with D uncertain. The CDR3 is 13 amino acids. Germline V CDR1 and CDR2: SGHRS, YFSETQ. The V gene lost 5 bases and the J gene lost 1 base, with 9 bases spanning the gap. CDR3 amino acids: CASRRTRQETQYF. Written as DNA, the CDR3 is TGCGCCAGCAGACGAACGCGCCAAGAGACCCAGTACTTC. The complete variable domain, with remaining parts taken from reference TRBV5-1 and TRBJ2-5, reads KAGVTQTPRYLIKTRGQQVTLSCSPISGHRSVSWYQQTPGQGLQFLFEYFSETQRNKGNFPGRFSGRQFSNSRSEMNVSTLELGDSALYLCASRRTRQETQYFGPGTRLLVL.

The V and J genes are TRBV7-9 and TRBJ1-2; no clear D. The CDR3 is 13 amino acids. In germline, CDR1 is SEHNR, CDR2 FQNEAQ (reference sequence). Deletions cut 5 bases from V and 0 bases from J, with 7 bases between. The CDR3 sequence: CASSRRSNYGYTF. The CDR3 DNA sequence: TGTGCCAGCAGCCGGCGCTCTAACTATGGCTACACCTTC.

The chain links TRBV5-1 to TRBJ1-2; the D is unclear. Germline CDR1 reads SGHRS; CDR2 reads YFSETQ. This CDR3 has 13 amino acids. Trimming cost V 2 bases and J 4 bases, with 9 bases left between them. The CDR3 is CASSFTASYGYTF. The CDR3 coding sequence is TGCGCCAGCAGCTTTACAGCCTCCTATGGCTACACCTTC.

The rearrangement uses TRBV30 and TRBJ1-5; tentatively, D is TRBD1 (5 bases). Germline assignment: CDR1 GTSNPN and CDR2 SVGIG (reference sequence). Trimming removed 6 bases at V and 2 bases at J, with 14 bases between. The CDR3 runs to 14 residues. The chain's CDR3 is CACGRGRGNQPQHF. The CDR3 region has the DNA TGTGCCTGTGGAAGGGGCAGGGGCAATCAGCCCCAGCATTTT.

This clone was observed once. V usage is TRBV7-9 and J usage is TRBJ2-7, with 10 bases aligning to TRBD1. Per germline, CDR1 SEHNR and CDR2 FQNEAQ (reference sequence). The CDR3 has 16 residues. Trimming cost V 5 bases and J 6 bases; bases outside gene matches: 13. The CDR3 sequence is CASSHRDRGELGEQYF. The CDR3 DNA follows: TGTGCCAGCAGCCACCGGGACAGGGGTGAGCTAGGCGAGCAGTACTTC.

CDR3 amino acids: CASSLVREGTEAFF. The CDR3 coding sequence is TGCGCCAGCAGCTTGGTAAGGGAGGGAACTGAAGCTTTCTTT. The chain combines TRBV5-1 with TRBJ1-1; D unresolved. The CDR3 sequence is 14 residues long. The germline V and J ends were trimmed by 0 bases and 5 bases, with 11 bases remaining between them. The germline CDR1 and CDR2 sequences are SGHRS and YFSETQ.

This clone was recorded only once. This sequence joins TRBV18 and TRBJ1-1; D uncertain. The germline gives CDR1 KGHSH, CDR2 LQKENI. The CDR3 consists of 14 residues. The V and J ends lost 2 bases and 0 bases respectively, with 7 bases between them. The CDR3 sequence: CASSPTTVNTEAFF. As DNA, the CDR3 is TGTGCCAGCTCACCAACTACAGTGAACACTGAAGCTTTCTTT.

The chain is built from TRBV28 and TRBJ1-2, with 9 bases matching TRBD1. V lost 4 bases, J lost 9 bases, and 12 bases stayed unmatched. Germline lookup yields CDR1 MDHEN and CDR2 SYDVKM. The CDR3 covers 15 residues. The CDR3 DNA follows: TGTGCCAGCAGTTGGGGCTCGGGACAGGGTTTACGCTACACCTTC. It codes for CASSWGSGQGLRYTF.

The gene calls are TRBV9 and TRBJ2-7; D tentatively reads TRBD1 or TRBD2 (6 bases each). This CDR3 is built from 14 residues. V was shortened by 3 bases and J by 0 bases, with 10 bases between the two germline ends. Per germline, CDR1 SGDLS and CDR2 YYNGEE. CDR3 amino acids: CASSASGASYEQYF. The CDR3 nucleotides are TGTGCCAGCAGCGCTTCGGGGGCCTCCTACGAGCAGTACTTC. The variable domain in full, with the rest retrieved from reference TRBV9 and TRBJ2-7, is DSGVTQTPKHLITATGQRVTLRCSPRSGDLSVYWYQQSLDQGLQFLIQYYNGEERAKGNILERFSAQQFPDLHSELNLSSLELGDSALYFCASSASGASYEQYFGPGTRLTVT.

The CDR3 DNA is TGCGCCAGCAGCTTGTTTGCAGGGACAGGGTTTTCTGGAAACACCATATATTTT. This translates into CASSLFAGTGFSGNTIYF. V and J are TRBV5-1 and TRBJ1-3; TRBD1 matches 9 bases. With V trimmed by 1 base and J by 1 base, 9 bases remained unmatched. This CDR3 is built from 18 residues. CDR1 and CDR2 from the germline V gene are SGHRS and YFSETQ. The whole variable domain, remainder taken from reference TRBV5-1 and TRBJ1-3, is KAGVTQTPRYLIKTRGQQVTLSCSPISGHRSVSWYQQTPGQGLQFLFEYFSETQRNKGNFPGRFSGRQFSNSRSEMNVSTLELGDSALYLCASSLFAGTGFSGNTIYFGEGSWLTVV.

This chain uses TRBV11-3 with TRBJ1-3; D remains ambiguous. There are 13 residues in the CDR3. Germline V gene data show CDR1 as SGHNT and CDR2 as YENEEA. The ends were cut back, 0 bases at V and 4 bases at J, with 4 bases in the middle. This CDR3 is CASSLEGGNTIYF. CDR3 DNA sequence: TGTGCCAGCAGCTTAGAGGGAGGAAACACCATATATTTT.

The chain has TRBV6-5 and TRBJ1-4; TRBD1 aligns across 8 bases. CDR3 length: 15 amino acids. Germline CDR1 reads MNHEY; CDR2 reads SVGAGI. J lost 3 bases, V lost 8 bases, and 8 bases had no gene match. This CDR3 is CASGNRDRPNEKLFF. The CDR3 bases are TGTGCCAGCGGCAACCGGGACAGGCCTAATGAAAAACTGTTTTTT.

CDR3 DNA sequence: TGTGCCAGCAGCAGGACGAGCGGGGGATCGGGGACCCAGTACTTC. As protein: CASSRTSGGSGTQYF. This sequence joins TRBV7-9 and TRBJ2-5; 8 bases are shared with TRBD2. The CDR3 covers 15 residues. Germline V lookup: CDR1 SEHNR, CDR2 FQNEAQ (reference sequence). V lost 5 bases and J lost 7; bases outside the gene matches: 12.

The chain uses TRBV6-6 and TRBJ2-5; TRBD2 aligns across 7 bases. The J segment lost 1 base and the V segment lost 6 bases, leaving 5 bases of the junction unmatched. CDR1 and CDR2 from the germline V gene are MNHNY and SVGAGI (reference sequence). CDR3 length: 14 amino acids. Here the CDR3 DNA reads TGTGCCAGCAGCCCGGCTAGCGGCCAAGAGACCCAGTACTTC. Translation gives CASSPASGQETQYF.

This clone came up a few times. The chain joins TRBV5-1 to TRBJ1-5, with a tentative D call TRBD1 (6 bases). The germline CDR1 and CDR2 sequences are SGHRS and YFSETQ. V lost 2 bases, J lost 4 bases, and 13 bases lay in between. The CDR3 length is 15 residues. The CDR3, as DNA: TGCGCCAGCAGCTTACAGGGAGTTAGGAATCAGCCCCAGCATTTT. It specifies CASSLQGVRNQPQHF.

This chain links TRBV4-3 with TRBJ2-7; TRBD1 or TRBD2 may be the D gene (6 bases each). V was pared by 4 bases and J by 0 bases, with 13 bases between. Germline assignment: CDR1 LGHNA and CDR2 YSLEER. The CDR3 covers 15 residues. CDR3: CASSPGAGLSYEQYF. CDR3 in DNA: TGCGCCAGCAGCCCGGGGGCAGGGCTCTCCTACGAGCAGTACTTC.

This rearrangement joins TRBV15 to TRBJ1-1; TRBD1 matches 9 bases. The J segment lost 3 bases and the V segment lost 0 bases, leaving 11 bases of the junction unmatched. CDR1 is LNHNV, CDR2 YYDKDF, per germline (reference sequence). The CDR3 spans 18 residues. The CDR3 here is CATSRDRRGQGFDTEAFF. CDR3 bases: TGTGCCACCAGCAGAGATCGTCGGGGACAGGGATTCGACACTGAAGCTTTCTTT. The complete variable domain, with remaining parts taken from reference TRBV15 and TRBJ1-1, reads DAMVIQNPRYQVTQFGKPVTLSCSQTLNHNVMYWYQQKSSQAPKLLFHYYDKDFNNEADTPDNFQSRRPNTSFCFLDIRSPGLGDTAMYLCATSRDRRGQGFDTEAFFGQGTRLTVV.

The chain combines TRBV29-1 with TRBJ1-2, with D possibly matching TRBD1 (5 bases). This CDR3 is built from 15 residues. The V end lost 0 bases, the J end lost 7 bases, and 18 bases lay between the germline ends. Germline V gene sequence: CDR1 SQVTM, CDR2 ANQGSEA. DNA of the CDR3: TGCAGCGTTGAAGATAGTAACAGGTTGTTTGGTGGCTACACCTTC. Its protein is CSVEDSNRLFGGYTF.

The CDR3 sequence is CASSDRGGGDTQYF. The CDR3 DNA reads TGTGCCAGCAGTGACCGGGGGGGCGGGGATACGCAGTATTTT. The chain carries TRBV6-4 and TRBJ2-3; 8 nucleotides align to TRBD2. Trimming removed 2 bases from V and 6 bases from J; junction bases left unmatched: 4. Germline CDR1 and CDR2: MRHNA and SNTAGT. The CDR3 is 14 amino acids.